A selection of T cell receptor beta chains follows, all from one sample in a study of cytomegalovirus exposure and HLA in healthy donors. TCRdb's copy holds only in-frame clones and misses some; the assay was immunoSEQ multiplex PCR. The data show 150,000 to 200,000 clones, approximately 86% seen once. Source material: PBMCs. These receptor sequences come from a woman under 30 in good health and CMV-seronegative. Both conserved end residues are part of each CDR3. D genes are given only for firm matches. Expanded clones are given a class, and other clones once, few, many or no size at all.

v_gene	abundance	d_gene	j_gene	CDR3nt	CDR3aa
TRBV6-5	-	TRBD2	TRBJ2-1	TGTGCCAGCAGTTTAACTAGCGGTTTAAACAATGAGCAGTTCTTC	CASSLTSGLNNEQFF
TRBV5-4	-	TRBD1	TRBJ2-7	TGTGCCAGCAGCATTCCGACAGGGGGCTACGAGCAGTACTTC	CASSIPTGGYEQYF
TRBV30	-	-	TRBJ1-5	TGTGCCTGGTCAGGGAGCAATCAGCCCCAGCATTTT	CAWSGSNQPQHF
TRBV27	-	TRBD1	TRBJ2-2	TGTGCCAGCAGTTTCGGGACAGACTTTACCGGGGAGCTGTTTTTT	CASSFGTDFTGELFF
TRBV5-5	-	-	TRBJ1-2	TGTGCCAGCAGCCTCAGCCCTACTCGGGGGTATGGCTACACCTTC	CASSLSPTRGYGYTF
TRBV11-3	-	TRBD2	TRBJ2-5	TGTGCCAGCAGCTGGGTCGGGACTAGCGGGAGGAAGACCCAGTACTTC	CASSWVGTSGRKTQYF
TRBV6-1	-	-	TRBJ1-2	TGTGCCAGCAGTGAAGTCGGGGGGACATCGGGCTACACCTTC	CASSEVGGTSGYTF
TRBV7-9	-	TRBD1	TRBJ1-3	TGTGCCAGCAGCCCTCACAGGGGCAACTCTGGAAACACCATATATTTT	CASSPHRGNSGNTIYF
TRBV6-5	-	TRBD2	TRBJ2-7	TGTGCCAGCAGAACGGGGGGGTCCTACGAGCAGTACTTC	CASRTGGSYEQYF
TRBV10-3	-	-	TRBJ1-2	TGTGCCATCAGTGAGTTAAGTACTTTAGCTAACTATGGCTACACCTTC	CAISELSTLANYGYTF
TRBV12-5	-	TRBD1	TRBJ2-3	TGTGCTAGTGGTTGGTCCGAGGACAGGGTAGATACGCAGTATTTT	CASGWSEDRVDTQYF
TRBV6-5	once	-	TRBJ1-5	TGTGCCAGCAGTCCAGGGTCTTGGGGCAATCAGCCCCAGCATTTT	CASSPGSWGNQPQHF
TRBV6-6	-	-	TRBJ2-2	TGTGCCAGCAGTTATACGCGTGCGAACACCGGGGAGCTGTTTTTT	CASSYTRANTGELFF
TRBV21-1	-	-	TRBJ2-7	TGTGCCAGCAGCAAAGAGCCCGGGTTGAGCGGGAGCTCCGGTAACCTCAAAACCTACGAGCAGTACTTC	CASSKEPGLSGSSGNLKTYEQYF
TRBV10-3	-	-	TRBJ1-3	TGTGCCACCGGGACTCTTCCTGGAAACACCATATATTTT	CATGTLPGNTIYF
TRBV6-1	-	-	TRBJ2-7	TGTGCCAGCAGTAGGGACTCAATCTACGAGCAGTACTTC	CASSRDSIYEQYF
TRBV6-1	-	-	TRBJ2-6	TGTGCCAGCAGTGAACTGACAGGCTCTGGGGCCAACGTCCTGACTTTC	CASSELTGSGANVLTF
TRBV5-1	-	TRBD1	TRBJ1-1	TGCGCCAGCAGCTTGGAGGGGGCAGCTTTCTTT	CASSLEGAAFF
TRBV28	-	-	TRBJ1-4	TGTGCCAGCTTGACAGCCTCGACTAATGAAAAACTGTTTTTT	CASLTASTNEKLFF
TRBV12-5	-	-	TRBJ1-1	TGTGCTAGTGGTCCACTTGGGGCACCTGAAGCTTTCTTT	CASGPLGAPEAFF
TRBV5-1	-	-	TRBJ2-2	TGCGCCAGCAGCTTGGGGAAAGGGGCTAGCGGGGAGCTGTTTTTT	CASSLGKGASGELFF
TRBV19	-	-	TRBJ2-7	TGTGCCAGCATTAGCAACTCCTACGAGCAGTACTTC	CASISNSYEQYF
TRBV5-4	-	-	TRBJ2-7	TGTGCCAGCAGCCGGGACAACTACGAGCAGTACTTC	CASSRDNYEQYF
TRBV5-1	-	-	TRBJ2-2	TGCGCCAGCAGCCAGGGAGGTACCGGGGAGCTGTTTTTT	CASSQGGTGELFF
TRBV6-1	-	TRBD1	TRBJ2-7	TGTGCCAGCGGAAGGGACAGGGTCTCCTACGAGCAGTACTTC	CASGRDRVSYEQYF
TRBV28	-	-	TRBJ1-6	TGTGCCAGCACCATCAACCCGAGGTCACCCCTCCACTTT	CASTINPRSPLHF
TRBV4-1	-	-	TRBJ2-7	TGCGCCAGCAGCCAAGATGTTAGCAGCGAGCAGTACTTC	CASSQDVSSEQYF
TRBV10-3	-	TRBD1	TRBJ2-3	TGTGCCATCAGTTACGGACAGGTGATCACAGATACGCAGTATTTT	CAISYGQVITDTQYF
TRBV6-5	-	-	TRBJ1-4	TGTGCCAGCAGTTACTTACTTGCAACTAATGAAAAACTGTTTTTT	CASSYLLATNEKLFF
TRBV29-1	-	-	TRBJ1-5	TGCAGCGTTGTTCTGCAGGAAGGTCAGCCCCAGCATTTT	CSVVLQEGQPQHF
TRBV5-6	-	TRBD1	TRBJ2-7	TGTGCCAGCAGACCAGCCCCGGGACAGGGGCGCGACGAGCAGTACTTC	CASRPAPGQGRDEQYF
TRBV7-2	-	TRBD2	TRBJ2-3	TGTGCCAGCAGCCCCCCGTTTCTAGCGGGGCCGGTACGGGATACGCAGTATTTT	CASSPPFLAGPVRDTQYF